This passage covers 8 T cell receptor beta chains from one sample sequenced in a study of PD-L1 blockade in urothelial cancer. Only in-frame clones appear in the TCRdb table, and some are missing; sequencing was by immunoSEQ multiplex PCR. The table has about 36,000 clones, 84% seen once. Specified time point: peripheral blood 6 weeks after treatment start. The specimen was PBMCs, collected around atezolizumab (anti-PD-L1) treatment. The receptors derive from a man in his forties or fifties with urothelial cancer.

In DNA, the CDR3 is TGTGCCAGCAGCTTAAGGGCAGGGGCGAGACGGGAGACCCAGTACTTC. It specifies CASSLRAGARRETQYF. V and J are TRBV11-2 and TRBJ2-5; D perhaps matches TRBD1 (6 bases). Germline V gene sequence: CDR1 SGHAT, CDR2 FQNNGV. The CDR3 runs 16 residues. V was trimmed by 2 bases and J by 5 bases, leaving 18 bases between them.

The chain is built from TRBV19 and TRBJ1-1, with D possibly matching TRBD1 (5 bases). Germline CDR1 and CDR2: LNHDA and SQIVND (reference sequence). CDR3 length equals 14 residues. V dropped 6 bases and J dropped 0 bases, with 11 bases sitting between them. The CDR3 region has the DNA TGTGCCAGTAGGGGACTCAGGGTGAACACTGAAGCTTTCTTT. Translating gives CASRGLRVNTEAFF.

The table lists this clone with a count of one. The junction departs from germline at one end; a sequencing error may be responsible. The J gene is TRBJ1-2, the V gene TRBV11-2, with a weak D call TRBD1 (6 bases). Germline CDR1 is SGHAT and CDR2 is FQNNGV. CDR3 length: 13 amino acids. The CDR3 protein is CASSLEPLKDSHF. The CDR3 DNA follows: TGTGCCAGCAGCTTAGAACCTCTTAAGGACAGCCACTTC.

The rearrangement joins TRBV28 to TRBJ1-5; 8 bases line up with TRBD1. Germline values: CDR1 MDHEN, CDR2 SYDVKM. This CDR3 is 14 amino acids long. Trimming removed 6 bases from V and 6 bases from J; junction bases left unmatched: 7. DNA for the CDR3: TGTGCCAGCAGCTCCGGGACAGGTCGTCAGCCCCAGCATTTT. Its protein is CASSSGTGRQPQHF.

The J gene is TRBJ2-2, the V gene TRBV27; 7 nucleotides align to TRBD1. V lost 4 bases and J lost 4; bases outside the gene matches: 6. This CDR3 comprises 15 residues. Looked up from germline, CDR1 is MNHEY and CDR2 is SMNVEV (reference sequence). CDR3 nucleotide sequence: TGTGCCAGCAGTTCGGGACAGAGATCCACCGGGGAGCTGTTTTTT. Protein: CASSSGQRSTGELFF.

The CDR3 region is CASSGQGFGNTIYF. CDR3 sequence (DNA): TGTGCCAGCTCGGGACAGGGGTTCGGAAACACCATATATTTT. V and J are TRBV19 and TRBJ1-3; the match to TRBD1 covers 10 bases. Germline-derived CDR1 and CDR2 are LNHDA and SQIVND (reference sequence). The CDR3 is 14 residues long. J gave up 4 bases and V 9 bases, and 6 bases lay outside the gene matches.

The chain is built from TRBV5-6 and TRBJ2-3, with TRBD2 identical over 8 bases. J was trimmed by 2 bases and V by 7 bases; bases with no gene match: 9. The CDR3 covers 15 residues. CDR1 is SGHDT and CDR2 is YYEEEE in the germline V gene. CDR3 coding DNA: TGTGCCAGCTTGGGCCTAGCGGGCTTCACAGATACGCAGTATTTT. Its protein product is CASLGLAGFTDTQYF.

CDR3 bases: TGTGCCAGCAGCCAATGGAGACAAGGGGCTAACTATGGCTACACCTTC. Translating gives CASSQWRQGANYGYTF. The V and J genes are TRBV14 and TRBJ1-2; D may be TRBD1 (5 bases). Germline V lookup: CDR1 SGHDN, CDR2 FVKESK. The CDR3 contains 16 residues. Trimming removed 2 bases from V and 0 bases from J, with 13 bases in between.